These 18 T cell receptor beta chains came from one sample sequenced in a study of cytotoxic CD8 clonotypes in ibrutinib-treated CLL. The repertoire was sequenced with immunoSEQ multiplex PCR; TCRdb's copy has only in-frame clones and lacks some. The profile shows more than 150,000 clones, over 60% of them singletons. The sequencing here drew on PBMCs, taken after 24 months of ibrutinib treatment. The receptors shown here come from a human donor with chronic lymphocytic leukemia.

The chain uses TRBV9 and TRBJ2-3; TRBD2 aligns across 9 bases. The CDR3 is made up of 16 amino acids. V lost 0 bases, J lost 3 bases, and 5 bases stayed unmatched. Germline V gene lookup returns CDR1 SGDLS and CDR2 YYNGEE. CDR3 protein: CASSVVSSGITDTQYF. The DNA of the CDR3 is TGTGCCAGCAGCGTAGTGTCTAGCGGGATTACAGATACGCAGTATTTT. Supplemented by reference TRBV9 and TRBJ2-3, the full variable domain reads DSGVTQTPKHLITATGQRVTLRCSPRSGDLSVYWYQQSLDQGLQFLIQYYNGEERAKGNILERFSAQQFPDLHSELNLSSLELGDSALYFCASSVVSSGITDTQYFGPGTRLTVL.

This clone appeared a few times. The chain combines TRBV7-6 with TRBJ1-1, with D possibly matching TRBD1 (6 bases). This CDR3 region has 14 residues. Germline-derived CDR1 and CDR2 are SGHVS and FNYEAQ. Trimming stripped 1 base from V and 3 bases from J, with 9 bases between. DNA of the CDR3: TGTGCCAGCAGCTTAGGGGGGCGCGACACTGAAGCTTTCTTT. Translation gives CASSLGGRDTEAFF. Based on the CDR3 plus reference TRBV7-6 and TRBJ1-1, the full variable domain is GAGVSQSPRYKVTKRGQDVALRCDPISGHVSLYWYRQALGQGPEFLTYFNYEAQQDKSGLPNDRFSAERPEGSISTLTIQRTEQRDSAMYRCASSLGGRDTEAFFGQGTRLTVV.

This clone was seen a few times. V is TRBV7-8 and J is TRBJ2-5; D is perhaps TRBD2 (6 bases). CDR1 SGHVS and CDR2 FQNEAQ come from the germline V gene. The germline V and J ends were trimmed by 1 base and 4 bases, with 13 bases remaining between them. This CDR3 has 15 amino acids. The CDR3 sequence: CASSLVSGVPETQYF. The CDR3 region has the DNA TGTGCCAGCAGCTTAGTATCGGGAGTACCAGAGACCCAGTACTTC. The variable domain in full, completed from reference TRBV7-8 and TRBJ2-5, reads GAGVSQSPRYKVAKRGQDVALRCDPISGHVSLFWYQQALGQGPEFLTYFQNEAQLDKSGLPSDRFFAERPEGSVSTLKIQRTQQEDSAVYLCASSLVSGVPETQYFGPGTRLLVL.

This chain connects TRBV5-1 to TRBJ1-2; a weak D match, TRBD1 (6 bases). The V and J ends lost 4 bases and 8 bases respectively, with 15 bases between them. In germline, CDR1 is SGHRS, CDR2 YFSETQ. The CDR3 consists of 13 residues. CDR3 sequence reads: CASSNRQVGGYTF. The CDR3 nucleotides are TGCGCCAGCAGCAACAGACAGGTGGGGGGCTACACCTTC.

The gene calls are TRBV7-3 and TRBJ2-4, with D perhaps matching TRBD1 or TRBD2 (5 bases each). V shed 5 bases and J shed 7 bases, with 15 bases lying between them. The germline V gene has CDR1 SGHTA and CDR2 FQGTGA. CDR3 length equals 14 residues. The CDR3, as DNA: TGTGCCAGCAGCGACGCCGGGACGAATAACATTCAGTACTTC. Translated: CASSDAGTNNIQYF.

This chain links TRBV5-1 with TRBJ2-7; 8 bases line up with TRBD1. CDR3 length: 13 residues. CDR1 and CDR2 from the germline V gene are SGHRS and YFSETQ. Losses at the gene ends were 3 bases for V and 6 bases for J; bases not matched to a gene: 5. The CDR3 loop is CASSWTGLVEQYF. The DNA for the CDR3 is TGCGCCAGCAGCTGGACAGGGCTAGTCGAGCAGTACTTC.

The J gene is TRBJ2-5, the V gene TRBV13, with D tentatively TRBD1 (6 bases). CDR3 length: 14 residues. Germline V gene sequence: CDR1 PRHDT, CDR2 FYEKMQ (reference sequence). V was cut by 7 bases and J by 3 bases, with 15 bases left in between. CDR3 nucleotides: TGTGCCAGCAACAGGGACGGACAAGAAGAGACCCAGTACTTC. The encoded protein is CASNRDGQEETQYF.

CDR3 loop: CASSGGRQQETQYF. The CDR3 DNA follows: TGTGCCAGCAGCGGGGGGAGGCAGCAAGAGACCCAGTACTTC. The chain uses TRBV9 and TRBJ2-5; D perhaps matches TRBD2 (6 bases). The CDR3 totals 14 residues. The germline V and J ends were trimmed by 3 bases and 2 bases, with 11 bases remaining between them. CDR1 is SGDLS and CDR2 is YYNGEE in the germline V gene.

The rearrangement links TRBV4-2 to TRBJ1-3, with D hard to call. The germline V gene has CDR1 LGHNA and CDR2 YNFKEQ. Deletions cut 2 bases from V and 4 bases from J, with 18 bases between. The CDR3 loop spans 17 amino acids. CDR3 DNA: TGTGCCAGCAGCCAACAACACCAAGTCTTAGCCGGAAACACCATATATTTT. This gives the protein CASSQQHQVLAGNTIYF.

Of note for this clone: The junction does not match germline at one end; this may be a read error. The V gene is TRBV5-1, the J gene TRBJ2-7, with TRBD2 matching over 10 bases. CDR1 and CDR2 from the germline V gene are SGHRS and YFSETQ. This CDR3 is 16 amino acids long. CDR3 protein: CASSLGGASGRYEQYF. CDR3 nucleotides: TGCGCCAGCAGTTTGGGGGGAGCTAGCGGGAGATACGAGCAGTACTTC.

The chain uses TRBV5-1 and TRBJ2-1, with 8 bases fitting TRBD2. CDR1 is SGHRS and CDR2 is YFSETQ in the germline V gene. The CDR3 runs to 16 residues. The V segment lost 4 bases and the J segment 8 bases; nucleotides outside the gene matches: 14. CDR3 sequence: CASSPEGTRGLDEQFF. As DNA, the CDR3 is TGCGCCAGCAGCCCGGAAGGGACTAGGGGTCTCGATGAGCAGTTCTTC.

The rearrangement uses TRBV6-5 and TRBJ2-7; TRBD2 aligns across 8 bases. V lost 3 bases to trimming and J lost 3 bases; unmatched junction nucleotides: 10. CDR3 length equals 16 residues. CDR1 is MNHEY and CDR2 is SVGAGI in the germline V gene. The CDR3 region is CASSYLAGGGGYEQYF. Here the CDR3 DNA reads TGTGCCAGCAGTTATCTGGCGGGGGGAGGGGGCTACGAGCAGTACTTC.

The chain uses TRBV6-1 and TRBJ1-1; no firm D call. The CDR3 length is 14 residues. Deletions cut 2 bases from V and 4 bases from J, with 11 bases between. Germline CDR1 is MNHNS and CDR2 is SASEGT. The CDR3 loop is CASSEKGEATEAFF. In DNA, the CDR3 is TGTGCCAGCAGTGAAAAAGGTGAGGCCACTGAAGCTTTCTTT.

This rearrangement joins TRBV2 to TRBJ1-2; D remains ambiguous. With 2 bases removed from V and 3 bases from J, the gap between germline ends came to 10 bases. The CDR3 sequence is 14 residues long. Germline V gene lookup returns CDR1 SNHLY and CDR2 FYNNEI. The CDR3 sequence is CASSERWSDYGYTF. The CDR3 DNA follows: TGTGCCAGCAGTGAAAGATGGTCTGACTATGGCTACACCTTC.

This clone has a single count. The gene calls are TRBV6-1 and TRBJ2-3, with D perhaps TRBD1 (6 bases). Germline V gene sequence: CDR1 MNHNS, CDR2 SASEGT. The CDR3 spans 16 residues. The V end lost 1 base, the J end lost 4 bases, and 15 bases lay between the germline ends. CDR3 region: CASSEVWGTTADTQYF. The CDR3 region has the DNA TGTGCCAGCAGTGAAGTATGGGGGACAACTGCAGATACGCAGTATTTT.

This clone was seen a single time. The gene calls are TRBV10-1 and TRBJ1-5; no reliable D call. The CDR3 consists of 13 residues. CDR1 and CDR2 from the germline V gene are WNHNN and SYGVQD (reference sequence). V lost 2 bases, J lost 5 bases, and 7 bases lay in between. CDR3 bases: TGCGCCAGCAGTGAGGGACGGGATCAGCCCCAGCATTTT. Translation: CASSEGRDQPQHF.

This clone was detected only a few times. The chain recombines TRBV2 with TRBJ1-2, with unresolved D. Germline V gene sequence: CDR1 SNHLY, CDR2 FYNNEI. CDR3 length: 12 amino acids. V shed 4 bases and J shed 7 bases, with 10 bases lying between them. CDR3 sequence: CASSAVMPGYTF. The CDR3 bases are TGTGCCAGCAGTGCCGTCATGCCTGGCTACACCTTC. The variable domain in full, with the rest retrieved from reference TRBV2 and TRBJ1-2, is EPEVTQTPSHQVTQMGQEVILRCVPISNHLYFYWYRQILGQKVEFLVSFYNNEISEKSEIFDDQFSVERPDGSNFTLKIRSTKLEDSAMYFCASSAVMPGYTFGSGTRLTVV.

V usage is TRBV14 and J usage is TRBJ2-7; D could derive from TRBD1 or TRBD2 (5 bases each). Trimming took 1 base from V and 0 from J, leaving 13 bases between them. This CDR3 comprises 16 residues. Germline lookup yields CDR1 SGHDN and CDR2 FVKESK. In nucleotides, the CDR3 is TGTGCCAGCAGCCAAGTTTGGGGGAGTCCCTCCTACGAGCAGTACTTC. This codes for CASSQVWGSPSYEQYF. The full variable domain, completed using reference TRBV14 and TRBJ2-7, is EAGVTQFPSHSVIEKGQTVTLRCDPISGHDNLYWYRRVMGKEIKFLLHFVKESKQDESGMPNNRFLAERTGGTYSTLKVQPAELEDSGVYFCASSQVWGSPSYEQYFGPGTRLTVT.